These 15 T cell receptor beta chains were sequenced from one sample in a study of blood T cell repertoires in COVID-19. Clones were sequenced by immunoSEQ multiplex PCR, and TCRdb holds only the in-frame ones, with some missing. The table has 250,000 to 300,000 clones, about nine tenths seen once; the top ten hold 2% to 2.5%. The source material was peripheral blood. Source of these receptors: a woman aged 50 to 60 who had recovered from COVID-19.

This clone is a singleton in its sample. The chain combines TRBV5-1 with TRBJ2-7; no reliable D call. Germline V gene lookup returns CDR1 SGHRS and CDR2 YFSETQ. The length of the CDR3 is 14 residues. V was trimmed by 2 bases and J by 0 bases, leaving 9 bases between them. The CDR3 nucleotides read TGCGCCAGCAGCTTCTCTTCCCCCTCCTACGAGCAGTACTTC. As protein: CASSFSSPSYEQYF.

The gene calls are TRBV6-6 and TRBJ1-2; D gene ambiguous. With 2 bases removed from V and 6 bases from J, the gap between germline ends came to 7 bases. Looked up from germline, CDR1 is MNHNY and CDR2 is SVGAGI (reference sequence). The CDR3 is made up of 12 amino acids. CDR3 residues: CASSYLVHGYTF. For the CDR3, the DNA is TGTGCCAGCAGTTACCTAGTCCATGGCTACACCTTC.

This chain joins TRBV7-9 and TRBJ1-5; 11 nucleotides match TRBD1. CDR1 SEHNR and CDR2 FQNEAQ come from the germline V gene (reference sequence). The CDR3 spans 16 residues. V trimming: 3 bases; J trimming: 5 bases; junction bases outside the gene matches: 6. CDR3 in DNA: TGTGCCAGCAGCTTGGGCGGACAGGGGGCAGATCAGCCCCAGCATTTT. This gives the protein CASSLGGQGADQPQHF.

The chain uses TRBV5-6 and TRBJ2-1; TRBD2 matches at 10 bases. Germline values: CDR1 SGHDT, CDR2 YYEEEE. This CDR3 region has 19 residues. V shed 4 bases, J shed 7 bases, and the junction held 20 bases outside the gene matches. The CDR3 reads CASSPPGPLGASGSNEQFF. CDR3 DNA: TGTGCCAGCAGCCCGCCTGGACCTTTAGGGGCTAGCGGGAGTAATGAGCAGTTCTTC. Complete variable domain (other parts from reference TRBV5-6 and TRBJ2-1): DAGVTQSPTHLIKTRGQQVTLRCSPKSGHDTVSWYQQALGQGPQFIFQYYEEEERQRGNFPDRFSGHQFPNYSSELNVNALLLGDSALYLCASSPPGPLGASGSNEQFFGPGTRLTVL.

The chain uses TRBV18 and TRBJ2-1; D is ambiguous. The V gene lost 6 bases and the J gene lost 5 bases, with 14 bases spanning the gap. CDR3 size: 14 residues. Per germline, CDR1 KGHSH and CDR2 LQKENI. The CDR3 nucleotides read TGTGCCAGCTCCCTCACCTCAGATCACAATGAGCAGTTCTTC. Translated: CASSLTSDHNEQFF.

The J gene is TRBJ2-2, the V gene TRBV21-1; the table's D call, TRBD2, has no DNA check behind it. TRBV21-1 is tagged as a pseudogene. This CDR3 has 16 residues. CDR3 residues: CASSWFMEASTGELFF. For the CDR3, the DNA is TGTGCCAGCAGCTGGTTCATGGAAGCGTCCACCGGGGAGCTGTTTTTT.

This chain joins TRBV10-3 and TRBJ2-6; 9 nucleotides match TRBD1. CDR3 length: 17 residues. Germline CDR1 ENHRY, CDR2 SYGVKD. J was trimmed by 2 bases and V by 5 bases; bases with no gene match: 7. CDR3 in amino acids: CAISRTGEVAGANVLTF. The CDR3 DNA sequence: TGTGCCATCAGTAGGACAGGGGAAGTCGCTGGGGCCAACGTCCTGACTTTC.

The rearrangement joins TRBV5-4 to TRBJ1-2; perhaps TRBD1 as D (6 bases). V was pared by 4 bases and J by 5 bases, with 18 bases between. In germline, CDR1 is SGHNT, CDR2 YYREEE (reference sequence). The CDR3 is 15 residues long. This CDR3 is CASSRQGRDHYGYTF. CDR3 DNA: TGTGCCAGCAGCCGCCAGGGGCGCGATCATTATGGCTACACCTTC.

The gene calls are TRBV6-2 or TRBV6-3 and TRBJ1-1, with D unresolved. Germline assignment: CDR1 MNHEY and CDR2 SVGEGT. Trimming left V 4 bases short and J 3 bases short, with 6 bases between. This CDR3 has 12 residues. CDR3 in DNA: TGTGCCAGCAGTTCCCTTGACACTGAAGCTTTCTTT. Amino acid sequence: CASSSLDTEAFF.

The chain has TRBV19 and TRBJ1-5; the D is unclear. The CDR3 covers 15 residues. The V end lost 5 bases, the J end lost 1 base, and 12 bases lay between the germline ends. The germline CDR1 and CDR2 sequences are LNHDA and SQIVND (reference sequence). The DNA of the CDR3 is TGTGCCAGTAGTCTCGGGAGTGGGAGCAATCAGCCCCAGCATTTT. Residues: CASSLGSGSNQPQHF. Drawing the rest from reference TRBV19 and TRBJ1-5, the complete variable domain is DGGITQSPKYLFRKEGQNVTLSCEQNLNHDAMYWYRQDPGQGLRLIYYSQIVNDFQKGDIAEGYSVSREKKESFPLTVTSAQKNPTAFYLCASSLGSGSNQPQHFGDGTRLSIL.

A few counts support this clone. The CDR3 loop is CASVETVPNYGYTF. The CDR3 coding sequence is TGTGCCAGTGTTGAGACAGTCCCTAACTATGGCTACACCTTC. The gene calls are TRBV6-5 and TRBJ1-2, with D perhaps TRBD1 (5 bases). The germline V gene has CDR1 MNHEY and CDR2 SVGAGI. V was clipped by 9 bases and J by 0 bases, with 14 bases between them. The CDR3 length is 14 residues.

The rearrangement uses TRBV30 and TRBJ1-5, with 8 bases that match TRBD1. This CDR3 spans 14 amino acids. Looked up from germline, CDR1 is GTSNPN and CDR2 is SVGIG (reference sequence). Trimming took 2 bases from V and 7 from J; bases not matched to a gene: 7. Written as DNA, the CDR3 is TGTGCCTGGAGTTCCCCGGACAGGGAACAGCCCCAGCATTTT. This gives the protein CAWSSPDREQPQHF.

This rearrangement joins TRBV28 to TRBJ2-7; D is perhaps TRBD1 (6 bases). CDR1 and CDR2 from the germline V gene are MDHEN and SYDVKM. The V end was cut by 2 bases, the J end by 0 bases, with 8 bases between. The CDR3 has 14 amino acids. The CDR3 loop reads CASSLTGSSYEQYF. CDR3 nucleotides: TGTGCCAGCAGTTTAACAGGGAGCTCCTACGAGCAGTACTTC.

The chain has TRBV5-1 and TRBJ2-2, with 7 bases identical to TRBD1. Trimming cost V 4 bases and J 4 bases; bases outside gene matches: 4. The CDR3 runs 14 residues. The germline V gene has CDR1 SGHRS and CDR2 YFSETQ. The CDR3, as DNA: TGCGCCAGCAGCCTACAGGGGTCCACCGGGGAGCTGTTTTTT. Its protein is CASSLQGSTGELFF.

CDR3 in DNA: TGTGCCAGCAGTCCAGGGAATGGTGCTGCGAATGAGCAGTTCTTC. Its translation is CASSPGNGAANEQFF. V usage is TRBV27 and J usage is TRBJ2-1; a weak D match, TRBD1 (5 bases). The CDR3 is made up of 15 amino acids. CDR1 is MNHEY, CDR2 SMNVEV, per germline (reference sequence). Trimming took off 5 bases at V and 7 bases at J, with 18 bases between the two ends.